This TCR beta chain was identified in a study of graft-versus-host responses after intestinal transplantation. Study at large: Multivisceral, liver-intestinal, or isolated intestinal grafts were transplanted into recipients. General study points: Some GvH clones appeared in ileal mucosa or blood before recipient bone marrow.

The germline V gene encodes CDR1 SGHAT and CDR2 FQNNGV. The CDR3 is made up of 14 amino acids. V lost 4 bases to trimming and J lost 2 bases, with 11 bases between them. Profiled with immunoSEQ multiplex PCR; TCRdb holds only in-frame clones, not every one. The data hold under 45,000 clones, with roughly 90% observed a single time. A note on this clone: Its antigen is as yet unknown.

The chain combines TRBV11-2 with TRBJ1-2; a possible D gene is TRBD1 (6 bases). Sequences were derived from PBMCs, sampled almost 270 days after transplant. The TCR sequence derives from a human patient who received an intestinal transplant, so some T cells may come from the graft donor. CDR3 sequence: CASSWDTYNYGYTF. CDR3 bases: TGTGCCAGCAGCTGGGACACTTACAACTATGGCTACACCTTC. Looking up the rest from reference TRBV11-2 and TRBJ1-2 gives the full variable domain: EAGVAQSPRYKIIEKRQSVAFWCNPISGHATLYWYQQILGQGPKLLIQFQNNGVVDDSQLPKDRFSAERLKGVDSTLKIQPAKLEDSAVYLCASSWDTYNYGYTFGSGTRLTVV.